Following are 14 T cell receptor beta chains from one sample sequenced in a study of blood T cell repertoires in COVID-19. TCRdb's copy holds only in-frame clones and misses some; the assay was immunoSEQ multiplex PCR. The table includes more than 250,000 clones, around 91% detected once. Sequenced material: PBMCs or T cells enriched from blood (not recorded which). The receptors originated from a woman between 18 and 30 years old with acute COVID-19.

The gene calls are TRBV19 and TRBJ1-4; D gene uncertain. Trimming left V 0 bases short and J 3 bases short, with 11 bases between. Germline CDR1 reads LNHDA; CDR2 reads SQIVND (reference sequence). This CDR3 has 16 amino acids. The CDR3: CASSIEMGRANEKLFF. The CDR3 bases are TGTGCCAGTAGTATAGAAATGGGGAGGGCTAATGAAAAACTGTTTTTT.

The V gene is TRBV2, the J gene TRBJ2-1; D is ambiguous. Trimming shortened V by 8 bases and J by 0 bases, and 11 bases separated the two germline ends. From germline, CDR1 is SNHLY and CDR2 FYNNEI. This CDR3 comprises 14 residues. The CDR3 spells CASRPLSSYNEQFF. CDR3 DNA: TGTGCCAGCCGTCCTCTTAGCTCCTACAATGAGCAGTTCTTC.

J is TRBJ2-3 and V is TRBV7-8; no definite D call. V gave up 3 bases and J gave up 4 bases, with 8 bases separating them. This CDR3 is built from 13 residues. Germline CDR1 and CDR2: SGHVS and FQNEAQ. The CDR3 loop is CASSFSVADTQYF. CDR3 nucleotide sequence: TGTGCCAGCAGCTTTTCAGTCGCAGATACGCAGTATTTT.

The chain employs TRBV6-5 and TRBJ2-7, with 8 bases aligning to TRBD1. Trimming at V came to 6 bases and at J to 2 bases, leaving 3 bases not matched to a gene. The CDR3 is made up of 13 amino acids. Germline values: CDR1 MNHEY, CDR2 SVGAGI. The CDR3 bases are TGTGCCAGCAGGCCGACAGGGGCCTACGAGCAGTACTTC. Protein product: CASRPTGAYEQYF.

The J gene is TRBJ2-4, the V gene TRBV7-9, with TRBD2 identical over 9 bases. This CDR3 is 12 amino acids long. V lost 8 bases to trimming and J lost 8 bases; unmatched junction nucleotides: 4. Germline loops: CDR1 SEHNR, CDR2 FQNEAQ (reference sequence). The CDR3 reads CASSSGEYIQYF. CDR3 in DNA: TGTGCCAGCTCTAGCGGGGAATACATTCAGTACTTC.

This clone was found a few times. The rearrangement joins TRBV5-1 to TRBJ2-4; D gene ambiguous. The V end was cut by 0 bases, the J end by 5 bases, with 12 bases between. This CDR3 comprises 15 residues. CDR1 SGHRS and CDR2 YFSETQ come from the germline V gene. CDR3 in DNA: TGCGCCAGCAGCTTGGCCCCAGGATCTCAAAACATTCAGTACTTC. It codes for CASSLAPGSQNIQYF.

The J gene is TRBJ1-3, the V gene TRBV4-1; no definite D call. This CDR3 spans 13 amino acids. V was trimmed by 2 bases and J by 0 bases, leaving 2 bases between them. The V gene's germline CDR1 is MGHRA and CDR2 YSYEKL. CDR3 protein: CASSQYSGNTIYF. The CDR3 DNA is TGCGCCAGCAGCCAATACTCTGGAAACACCATATATTTT.

The chain is built from TRBV15 and TRBJ2-2; D is unresolved. CDR3 length: 16 amino acids. CDR1 is LNHNV and CDR2 is YYDKDF in the germline V gene (reference sequence). V was trimmed by 0 bases and J by 1 base, leaving 9 bases between them. The CDR3 sequence is CATSRESSVNTGELFF. CDR3 coding DNA: TGTGCCACCAGCAGAGAATCCAGTGTGAACACCGGGGAGCTGTTTTTT.

This clone was picked up a small number of times. CDR3 bases: TGTGCCAGCGCCCCCGGCGGTGAATCCCACGAGCAGTACTTC. Translating it yields CASAPGGESHEQYF. This chain uses TRBV2 with TRBJ2-7; D not certain. The V and J ends lost 8 bases and 5 bases respectively, with 19 bases between them. Germline CDR1 and CDR2: SNHLY and FYNNEI. The CDR3 covers 14 residues.

The chain couples TRBV18 to TRBJ2-7, with 10 bases that match TRBD2. CDR3 length equals 15 residues. V shed 2 bases, J shed 2 bases, and the junction held 3 bases outside the gene matches. CDR1 is KGHSH and CDR2 is LQKENI in the germline V gene. The CDR3 DNA reads TGTGCCAGCTCACCAATACTAGCGGGGCCCTACGAGCAGTACTTC. It encodes CASSPILAGPYEQYF.

V and J are TRBV29-1 and TRBJ2-1; 12 nucleotides line up with TRBD2. CDR3 length: 16 amino acids. Looked up from germline, CDR1 is SQVTM and CDR2 is ANQGSEA. V shed 4 bases and J 7 bases; nucleotides not matched to a gene: 11. CDR3 coding DNA: TGCAGCGTTGGGGTAGGGGCTAGCGGGAGGGCTAATGAGCAGTTCTTC. It translates to CSVGVGASGRANEQFF.

In this sample, this clone turned up a few times. The V gene is TRBV6-6, the J gene TRBJ2-5; TRBD2 might be the D (6 bases). The V end was cut by 2 bases, the J end by 3 bases, with 7 bases between. This CDR3 region has 13 residues. Germline CDR1 MNHNY, CDR2 SVGAGI (reference sequence). CDR3 loop: CASSYGGEETQYF. Written as DNA, the CDR3 is TGTGCCAGCAGTTACGGCGGGGAAGAGACCCAGTACTTC.

J is TRBJ2-5 and V is TRBV5-8, with D possibly matching TRBD2 (7 bases). Germline values: CDR1 SGHTS, CDR2 YDEGEE. CDR3 length: 16 residues. The V and J ends lost 3 bases and 4 bases respectively, with 19 bases between them. The CDR3 nucleotides read TGTGCCAGCAGCTCCCTTCGAGGGGGGGTTGGAGAGACCCAGTACTTC. The encoded protein is CASSSLRGGVGETQYF.

This clone turned up a few times. The rearrangement links TRBV4-2 to TRBJ2-5; 10 bases map to TRBD2. V lost 0 bases to trimming and J lost 5 bases; unmatched junction nucleotides: 12. This CDR3 is 18 amino acids long. CDR1 and CDR2 from the germline V gene are LGHNA and YNFKEQ. The chain's CDR3 is CASSQDQVAGGRVETQYF. Written as DNA, the CDR3 is TGTGCCAGCAGCCAAGATCAAGTAGCGGGAGGAAGGGTGGAGACCCAGTACTTC.